Following are 21 T cell receptor beta chains from one sample sequenced in a study of T cells after yellow fever vaccination. TCRdb reanalysed the 5' RACE reads using MiXCR and keeps one entry per CDR3 protein. The sample records 100,000 to 150,000 distinct CDR3 sequences, 7.4% being singletons. The material sequenced was CD4+ T cells sorted from PBMCs, taken around 10 days after the first yellow fever vaccination. The receptor set was obtained from a man between 18 and 35 years old who received the YFV17D yellow fever vaccine.

This clonotype turned up a few times. In nucleotides, the CDR3 is TGCGCCAGCAGCCCGTTATCCCGAATAACTAACTACAATGAGCAGTTCTTC. Encoded protein: CASSPLSRITNYNEQFF. V usage is TRBV4-1 and J usage is TRBJ2-1; D remains unclear. Germline loops: CDR1 MGHRA, CDR2 YSYEKL. V was trimmed by 4 bases and J by 3 bases, leaving 19 bases between them. The CDR3 sequence is 17 residues long.

Many counts were recorded for this clonotype. This chain uses TRBV15 with TRBJ1-4, with D unresolved. V was trimmed by 4 bases and J by 5 bases, leaving 14 bases between them. The CDR3 extends over 15 amino acids. In germline, CDR1 is LNHNV, CDR2 YYDKDF (reference sequence). Here the CDR3 DNA reads TGTGCCACCAGCACGGGATGGATTGGGAATGAAAAACTGTTTTTT. As protein: CATSTGWIGNEKLFF.

This clonotype was detected ten times or more. The chain combines TRBV20-1 with TRBJ1-4; tentatively, D is TRBD1 (5 bases). The V gene lost 7 bases and the J gene lost 3 bases, with 12 bases spanning the gap. The CDR3 covers 13 residues. CDR1 and CDR2 from the germline V gene are DFQATT and SNEGSKA (reference sequence). The CDR3: CSGQTTSNEKLFF. DNA for the CDR3: TGCAGTGGACAGACCACATCTAATGAAAAACTGTTTTTT.

This clonotype was picked up many times. V gene TRBV10-3 combines with J gene TRBJ2-7; TRBD1 aligns across 9 bases. V trimming: 6 bases; J trimming: 2 bases; junction bases outside the gene matches: 2. From germline, CDR1 is ENHRY and CDR2 SYGVKD. The CDR3 length is 13 residues. The CDR3, as DNA: TGTGCCATCAGGGGACAGGGCCCCTACGAGCAGTACTTC. It translates to CAIRGQGPYEQYF.

This clonotype was recorded at least ten times. Germline is not matched at one junction end, which may reflect a read error. The rearrangement links TRBV7-2 to TRBJ2-7, with 8 positions matching TRBD1. This CDR3 region has 13 residues. Per the germline V gene, CDR1 is SGHTA and CDR2 is FQGNSA. In nucleotides, the CDR3 is TGTGCCAGCAGCTTAGCTTTGGCAGGGGGCGAGTTTTTC. Translating gives CASSLALAGGEFF.

This clonotype appeared many times. The chain carries TRBV7-2 and TRBJ2-4, with 7 positions matching TRBD2. This CDR3 is 15 amino acids long. Germline loops: CDR1 SGHTA, CDR2 FQGNSA. After removal of 5 bases from V and 2 bases from J, the junction contained 6 bases not matched to a gene. The CDR3 region has the DNA TGTGCCAGCAGCCGGACTAGTCTAACCAAAAACATTCAGTACTTC. Its translation is CASSRTSLTKNIQYF. The variable domain in full, with the rest retrieved from reference TRBV7-2 and TRBJ2-4, is GAGVSQSPSNKVTEKGKDVELRCDPISGHTALYWYRQSLGQGLEFLIYFQGNSAPDKSGLPSDRFSAERTGGSVSTLTIQRTQQEDSAVYLCASSRTSLTKNIQYFGAGTRLSVL.

This clonotype has at least ten counts. The J gene is TRBJ2-1, the V gene TRBV19; maybe TRBD1 (6 bases). Trimming took 2 bases from V and 8 from J, leaving 13 bases between them. Germline V CDR1 and CDR2: LNHDA, SQIVND (reference sequence). This CDR3 spans 14 amino acids. CDR3 in amino acids: CASSIPRGNHEQFF. The CDR3 DNA follows: TGTGCCAGTAGTATACCCAGGGGCAATCATGAGCAGTTCTTC.

In this sample, this clonotype turned up many times. V and J are TRBV3-1 and TRBJ2-7, with TRBD1 as a possible D gene (6 bases). Germline V CDR1 and CDR2: LGHDT, YNNKEL (reference sequence). This CDR3 is 14 amino acids long. V shed 4 bases and J shed 2 bases, with 12 bases lying between them. This chain's CDR3 is CASSLDEGAYEQYF. The CDR3, as DNA: TGTGCCAGCAGCCTGGACGAGGGGGCCTACGAGCAGTACTTC.

This clonotype was counted ten times or more. This chain links TRBV20-1 with TRBJ2-3; possibly TRBD2 for D (5 bases). The V gene's germline CDR1 is DFQATT and CDR2 SNEGSKA (reference sequence). The CDR3 spans 14 residues. The germline V and J ends were trimmed by 6 bases and 5 bases, with 18 bases remaining between them. CDR3 in DNA: TGCAGTGCACCCTCCTCCAGTCGGGGAGATACGCAGTATTTT. Its protein product is CSAPSSSRGDTQYF.

Ten or more counts support this clonotype. The chain joins TRBV4-2 to TRBJ2-2, with 14 nucleotides matching TRBD2. In germline, CDR1 is LGHNA, CDR2 YNFKEQ. This CDR3 spans 18 amino acids. J was trimmed by 6 bases and V by 4 bases; bases with no gene match: 10. The CDR3 DNA reads as TGTGCCAGCAGCCGAAAGACTAGCGGGGGGGCCTATGCCGGGGAGCTGTTTTTT. It encodes CASSRKTSGGAYAGELFF.

This clonotype was picked up many times. The genes are TRBV5-1 and TRBJ1-2; D unclear. The germline gives CDR1 SGHRS, CDR2 YFSETQ. CDR3 length: 15 amino acids. Between the trimmed V and J ends, which lost 3 bases and 7 bases, there was a span of 19 bases. CDR3 sequence (DNA): TGCGCCAGCAGCTCCGCCACTTCCGACGGCGCTGGCTACACCTTC. It encodes CASSSATSDGAGYTF.

For this clonotype: A much larger clone differs by one base, so this may be a read error. The chain has TRBV20-1 and TRBJ1-2, with 8 bases that match TRBD1. Germline V lookup: CDR1 DFQATT, CDR2 SNEGSKA (reference sequence). The CDR3 has 14 residues. The CDR3 reads CSAPGTGPNYCYTF. As DNA, the CDR3 is TGCAGTGCTCCCGGGACAGGACCTAACTATTGCTACACCTTC.

In this sample, this clonotype turned up many times. This chain joins TRBV28 and TRBJ1-2; no definite D call. The CDR3 has 13 amino acids. Trimming cost V 3 bases and J 0 bases, with 5 bases left between them. Germline V gene sequence: CDR1 MDHEN, CDR2 SYDVKM. The CDR3 DNA reads TGTGCCAGCAGTTTTCCAGCTAACTATGGCTACACCTTC. Translated: CASSFPANYGYTF.

At least ten counts were recorded for this clonotype. This sequence joins TRBV15 and TRBJ2-7, with unresolved D. The CDR3 is 14 residues long. V lost 0 bases and J 2 bases, leaving 8 bases between the germline ends. Germline CDR1 LNHNV, CDR2 YYDKDF (reference sequence). The CDR3 DNA reads as TGTGCCACCAGCAGAGATATGGGGACCTACGAGCAGTACGTC. This translates into CATSRDMGTYEQYV.

This clonotype has at least ten counts. This rearrangement joins TRBV15 to TRBJ2-5; 10 nucleotides agree with TRBD1. With V trimmed by 4 bases and J by 6 bases, 11 bases remained unmatched. Per the germline V gene, CDR1 is LNHNV and CDR2 is YYDKDF (reference sequence). This CDR3 region has 16 residues. CDR3 residues: CATSKTGQGILKTQYF. CDR3 DNA: TGTGCCACCAGCAAAACGGGACAGGGGATTCTCAAGACCCAGTACTTC.

About this clonotype itself: A junction end diverges from the germline sequence, so it may reflect a read error. The chain joins TRBV20-1 to TRBJ1-2, with 7 bases fitting TRBD1. The CDR3 has 16 residues. Germline V lookup: CDR1 DFQATT, CDR2 SNEGSKA (reference sequence). DNA of the CDR3: TGCACTGCTAGGTCTCCGTACAGGGGACCACTCTATGGCTACACCTTC. It specifies CTARSPYRGPLYGYTF.

This clonotype was detected ten times or more. The V and J genes are TRBV4-3 and TRBJ1-2, with D hard to call. CDR3 length equals 15 residues. V shed 0 bases and J shed 3 bases, with 11 bases lying between them. CDR1 LGHNA and CDR2 YSLEER come from the germline V gene. Written as DNA, the CDR3 is TGCGCCAGCAGCCAAGATATAGGAGAAGACTATGGCTACACCTTC. It is translated as CASSQDIGEDYGYTF.

Ten or more counts support this clonotype. This chain uses TRBV29-1 with TRBJ2-7; tentatively, D is TRBD2 (6 bases). The V gene's germline CDR1 is SQVTM and CDR2 ANQGSEA. Trimming removed 3 bases at V and 7 bases at J, with 22 bases between. This CDR3 region has 15 residues. CDR3 coding DNA: TGCAGCGTTGAGAGTAGCGCCGGCCGGGGAGGAGAGCAGTACTTC. It translates to CSVESSAGRGGEQYF.

This clonotype came up many times. The chain links TRBV28 to TRBJ1-2; tentative D call: TRBD1 (5 bases). Germline V lookup: CDR1 MDHEN, CDR2 SYDVKM. The length of the CDR3 is 13 residues. The germline V and J ends were trimmed by 2 bases and 4 bases, with 8 bases remaining between them. CDR3 loop: CASSLGRGYGYTF. The CDR3, as DNA: TGTGCCAGCAGTTTAGGGAGGGGCTATGGCTACACCTTC.

The sample holds many counts of this clonotype. The chain links TRBV6-5 to TRBJ1-4; D ambiguous. The germline gives CDR1 MNHEY, CDR2 SVGAGI. Trimming cost V 0 bases and J 5 bases, with 10 bases left between them. The CDR3 has 15 amino acids. CDR3 residues: CASSYSRVSNEKLFF. CDR3 coding DNA: TGTGCCAGCAGTTACTCAAGGGTATCAAATGAAAAACTGTTTTTT.

The V and J genes are TRBV19 and TRBJ1-1; no clear D gene. Germline V gene data show CDR1 as LNHDA and CDR2 as SQIVND (reference sequence). The CDR3 extends over 13 amino acids. Trimming left V 8 bases short and J 4 bases short, with 14 bases between. The CDR3 nucleotides are TGTGCCAGTGGGGTATCTTTTAGCACTGAAGCTTTCTTT. This encodes CASGVSFSTEAFF.